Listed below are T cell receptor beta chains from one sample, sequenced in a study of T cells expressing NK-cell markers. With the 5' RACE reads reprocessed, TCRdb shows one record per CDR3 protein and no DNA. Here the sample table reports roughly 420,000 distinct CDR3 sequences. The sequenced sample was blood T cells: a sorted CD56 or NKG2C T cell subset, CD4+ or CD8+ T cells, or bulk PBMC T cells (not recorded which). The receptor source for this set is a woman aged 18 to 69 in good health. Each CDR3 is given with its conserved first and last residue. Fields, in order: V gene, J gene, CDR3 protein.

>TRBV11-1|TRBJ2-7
CASTGTVQAYEQYF
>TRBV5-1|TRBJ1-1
CASSLAPGQVNTEAFF
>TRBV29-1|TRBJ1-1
CSVRTEMNTEAFF
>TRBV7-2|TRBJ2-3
CASSPNLLDTQYF
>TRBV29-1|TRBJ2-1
CSAVGVTTGEGSYNEQFF
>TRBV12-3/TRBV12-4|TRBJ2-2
CASSSQRGAGELFF
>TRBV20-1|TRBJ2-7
CSARRSSPLNEQYF
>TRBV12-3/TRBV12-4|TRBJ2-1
CASIQPTSVEQFF
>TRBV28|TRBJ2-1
CASSPTAGGLAYNEQFF
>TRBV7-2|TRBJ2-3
CASSLGLARRADTQYF
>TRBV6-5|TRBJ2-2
CASSYAPRLNTGELFF
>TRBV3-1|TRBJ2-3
CASSQDEGDPTDTQYF
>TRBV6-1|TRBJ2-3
CASSVPPTSSRSTDTQYF
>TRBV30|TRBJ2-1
CAWSSSAGGKSYNEQFF
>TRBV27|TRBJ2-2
CASSPPLAGWTGELFF
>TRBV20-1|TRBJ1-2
CSARRTGANYGYTF